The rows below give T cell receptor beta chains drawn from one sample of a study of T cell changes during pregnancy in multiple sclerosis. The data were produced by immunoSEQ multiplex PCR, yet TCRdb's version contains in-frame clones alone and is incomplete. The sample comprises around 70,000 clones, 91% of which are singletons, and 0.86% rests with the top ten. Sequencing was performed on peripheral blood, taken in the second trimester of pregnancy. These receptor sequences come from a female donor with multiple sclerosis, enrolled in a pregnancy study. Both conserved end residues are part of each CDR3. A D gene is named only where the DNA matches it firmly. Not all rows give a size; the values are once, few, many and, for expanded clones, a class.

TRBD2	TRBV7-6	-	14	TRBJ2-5	CASSLALAGKTQYF	TGTGCCAGCAGCTTAGCTCTAGCGGGAAAGACCCAGTACTTC
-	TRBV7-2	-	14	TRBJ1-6	CASSLRRGASPLHF	TGTGCCAGCAGCTTGCGGCGGGGGGCCTCACCCCTCCACTTT
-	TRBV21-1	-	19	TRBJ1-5	CASSLRTGDIIDSNQPQHF	TGTGCCAGCAGCCTCCGGACAGGAGATATTATAGATAGCAATCAGCCCCAGCATTTT
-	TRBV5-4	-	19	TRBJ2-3	CASSSRTGASGLATDTQYF	TGTGCCAGCAGCAGCCGGACAGGGGCGTCTGGACTAGCGACAGATACGCAGTATTTT
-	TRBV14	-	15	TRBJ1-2	CASSQAGGGPYGYTF	TGTGCCAGCAGCCAAGCTGGGGGCGGACCGTATGGCTACACCTTC
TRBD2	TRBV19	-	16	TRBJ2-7	CASSIRGGGAANEQYF	TGTGCCAGTAGTATTCGCGGCGGGGGGGCCGCTAACGAGCAGTACTTC
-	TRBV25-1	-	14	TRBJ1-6	CASTPIGYNSPLHF	TGTGCCAGCACCCCTATCGGCTATAATTCACCCCTCCACTTT
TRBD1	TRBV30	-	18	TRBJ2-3	CAWSSRDRGFLSTDTQYF	TGTGCCTGGTCTTCCCGGGACAGGGGATTTCTTAGCACAGATACGCAGTATTTT
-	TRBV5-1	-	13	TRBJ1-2	CASSLIGSGGYTF	TGCGCCAGCAGCTTGATCGGCTCAGGCGGCTACACCTTC
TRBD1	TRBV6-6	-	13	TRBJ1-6	CAISGQADSPLHF	TGTGCCATCTCGGGACAGGCTGATTCACCCCTCCACTTT
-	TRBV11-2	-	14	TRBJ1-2	CASNRLRGAYGYTF	TGTGCCAGCAATAGGCTCCGGGGGGCCTATGGCTACACCTTC
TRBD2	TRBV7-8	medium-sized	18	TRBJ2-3	CASSLRRGTSASTDTQYF	TGTGCCAGCAGCTTACGCCGCGGGACTAGCGCGAGCACAGATACGCAGTATTTT
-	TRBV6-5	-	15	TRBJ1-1	CASSYSRQGITEAFF	TGTGCCAGCAGTTACTCGCGGCAGGGGATCACTGAAGCTTTCTTT
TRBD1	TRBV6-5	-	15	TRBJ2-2	CASSRTGVRIGELFF	TGTGCCAGCAGCCGGACAGGGGTACGAATCGGGGAGCTGTTTTTT
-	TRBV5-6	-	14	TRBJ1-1	CASSLWAGFLEAFF	TGTGCCAGCAGCTTGTGGGCTGGTTTTCTTGAAGCTTTCTTT
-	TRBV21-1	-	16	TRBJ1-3	CASTFGTGGFRNTIYF	TGTGCCAGCACCTTCGGAACAGGGGGATTTAGAAACACCATATATTTT
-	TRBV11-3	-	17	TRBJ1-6	CASSPVTRTVKNSPLHF	TGTGCCAGCAGCCCTGTAACGAGGACAGTGAAGAATTCACCCCTCCACTTT
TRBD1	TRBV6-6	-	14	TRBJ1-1	CASTYKGTGLEAFF	TGTGCCAGCACTTATAAGGGGACAGGATTAGAAGCTTTCTTT
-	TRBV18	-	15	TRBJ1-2	CASSPFLDSGDGYTF	TGTGCCAGCTCACCGTTCCTCGATAGCGGGGATGGCTACACCTTC
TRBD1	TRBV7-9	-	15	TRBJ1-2	CASSLNRDSHYGYTF	TGTGCCAGCAGCCTGAACCGGGACAGTCACTATGGCTACACCTTC
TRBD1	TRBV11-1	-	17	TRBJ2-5	CASSLGPGQGPQETQYF	TGTGCCAGCAGCTTAGGACCGGGACAGGGCCCTCAAGAGACCCAGTACTTC
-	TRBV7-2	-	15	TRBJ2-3	CASRRGGPSTDTQYF	TGTGCCAGCAGGAGGGGGGGCCCTAGCACAGATACGCAGTATTTT
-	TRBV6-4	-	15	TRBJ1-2	CASRDQTGPNYGYTF	TGTGCCAGCAGGGACCAGACAGGTCCGAACTATGGCTACACCTTC
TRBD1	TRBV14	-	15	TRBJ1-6	CASSHRTGFGSPLHF	TGTGCCAGCAGCCACAGGACAGGGTTTGGGTCACCCCTCCACTTT
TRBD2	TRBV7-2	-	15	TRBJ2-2	CASSLGGDNTGELFF	TGTGCCAGCAGCCTCGGGGGGGACAACACCGGGGAGCTGTTTTTT
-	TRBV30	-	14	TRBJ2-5	CAWGDLGLQETQYF	TGTGCCTGGGGGGACCTTGGACTACAAGAGACCCAGTACTTC
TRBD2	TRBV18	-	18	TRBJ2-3	CASSPPGLAGGNTDTQYF	TGTGCCAGCTCACCACCGGGACTAGCGGGGGGGAACACAGATACGCAGTATTTT
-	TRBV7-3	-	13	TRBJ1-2	CASSLIPGYGYTF	TGTGCCAGCAGCTTAATCCCAGGGTATGGCTACACCTTC
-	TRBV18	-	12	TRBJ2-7	CASSPYGYEQYF	TGTGCCAGCTCACCATACGGGTACGAGCAGTACTTC
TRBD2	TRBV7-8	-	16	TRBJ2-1	CASSGGASGGRHEQFF	TGTGCCAGCAGTGGCGGGGCTAGCGGGGGGAGACATGAGCAGTTCTTC
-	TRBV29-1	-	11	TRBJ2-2	CSVEDNGELFF	TGCAGCGTTGAAGATAACGGGGAGCTGTTTTTT
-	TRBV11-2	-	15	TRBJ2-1	CASSLGRQGGNEQFF	TGTGCCAGCAGCTTAGGGCGCCAGGGAGGCAATGAGCAGTTCTTC
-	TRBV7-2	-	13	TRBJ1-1	CASSFSGDTEAFF	TGTGCCAGCAGCTTCTCCGGGGACACTGAAGCTTTCTTT
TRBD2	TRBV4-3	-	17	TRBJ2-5	CASSQDPERGLGETQYF	TGCGCCAGCAGCCAAGACCCCGAGCGGGGGCTTGGGGAGACCCAGTACTTC
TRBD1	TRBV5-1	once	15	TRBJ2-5	CASSSSGQGGETQYF	TGCGCCAGCAGCTCCTCCGGACAGGGGGGAGAGACCCAGTACTTC
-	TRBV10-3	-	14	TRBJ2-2	CAISRRETTGELFF	TGTGCCATCAGCCGAAGGGAGACCACCGGGGAGCTGTTTTTT
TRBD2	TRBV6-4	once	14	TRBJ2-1	CASSAGGGAHEQFF	TGTGCCAGCAGTGCGGGCGGGGGGGCACATGAGCAGTTCTTC
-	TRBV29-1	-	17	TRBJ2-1	CSVPPGRDSTPYNEQFF	TGCAGCGTTCCACCGGGCCGGGACTCAACGCCCTACAATGAGCAGTTCTTC
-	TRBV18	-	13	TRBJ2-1	CASSPNRNNEQFF	TGTGCCAGCTCACCGAATAGAAACAATGAGCAGTTCTTC
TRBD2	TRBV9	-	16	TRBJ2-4	CASSDSIRGGQNIQYF	TGTGCCAGCAGCGACTCTATTCGGGGGGGCCAGAACATTCAGTACTTC
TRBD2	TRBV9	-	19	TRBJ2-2	CASSETDTGGASNTGELFF	TGTGCCAGCAGCGAGACCGACACCGGGGGGGCATCGAACACCGGGGAGCTGTTTTTT
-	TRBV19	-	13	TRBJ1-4	CASSMRGNEKLFF	TGTGCCAGTAGTATGCGGGGAAACGAAAAACTGTTTTTT
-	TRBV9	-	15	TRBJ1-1	CASSVGGGQNTEAFF	TGTGCCAGCAGCGTAGGCGGGGGGCAGAACACTGAAGCTTTCTTT
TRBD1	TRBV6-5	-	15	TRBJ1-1	CASSYSTGGESEAFF	TGTGCCAGCAGTTACTCGACAGGGGGAGAGAGTGAAGCTTTCTTT
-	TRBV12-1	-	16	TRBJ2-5	CASRAGTSGGEETQYF	TGTGCCAGCAGGGCTGGGACTAGCGGGGGTGAAGAGACCCAGTACTTC
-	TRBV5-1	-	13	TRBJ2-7	CASSSGVAYEQYF	TGCGCCAGCAGCTCAGGGGTCGCCTACGAGCAGTACTTC